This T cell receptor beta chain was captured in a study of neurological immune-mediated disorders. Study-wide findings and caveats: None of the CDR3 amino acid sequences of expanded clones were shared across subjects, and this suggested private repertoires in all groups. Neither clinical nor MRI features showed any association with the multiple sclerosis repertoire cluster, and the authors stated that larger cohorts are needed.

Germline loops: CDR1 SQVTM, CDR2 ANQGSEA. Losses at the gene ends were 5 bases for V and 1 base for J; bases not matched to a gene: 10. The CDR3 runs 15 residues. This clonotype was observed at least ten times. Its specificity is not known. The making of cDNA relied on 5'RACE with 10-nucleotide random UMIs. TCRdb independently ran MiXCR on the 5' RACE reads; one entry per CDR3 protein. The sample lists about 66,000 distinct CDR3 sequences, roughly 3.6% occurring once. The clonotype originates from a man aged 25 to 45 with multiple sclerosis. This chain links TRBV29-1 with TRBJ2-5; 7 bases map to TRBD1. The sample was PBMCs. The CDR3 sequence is CSVTRDRSAQETQYF. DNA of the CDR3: TGCAGCGTTACTCGGGACAGAAGCGCCCAAGAGACCCAGTACTTC.